This T cell receptor (beta chain) was captured by sequencing in a study of T-cell reconstitution after alpha-beta-depleted transplantation in children. This CDR3 is 15 amino acids long. Trimming cost V 5 bases and J 0 bases, with 11 bases left between them. Germline V lookup: CDR1 SGHKS, CDR2 YYEKEE (reference sequence). In this sample, this clonotype turned up many times. Molecular barcoding with unique molecular identifiers was used for the TCRbeta library. TCRdb called the PCR reads again in MiXCR, with one record for every CDR3 protein. This table holds approximately 250,000 distinct CDR3 sequences, 9% to 10% found once.

The sequence was obtained from a human donor who donated a stem cell graft to a child with SCID. The material was PBMCs from the stem cell graft donor, obtained from the stem cell graft. V and J are TRBV5-5 and TRBJ2-2, with D possibly being TRBD1 (5 bases). The chain's CDR3 is CASRGGRANTGELFF. In nucleotides, the CDR3 is TGTGCCAGCAGGGGCGGCAGGGCGAACACCGGGGAGCTGTTTTTT.